The clone carrying this T cell receptor beta chain was seen repeatedly, ten times or more. Its specificity is not known. The CDR3 regions of TCR beta were amplified from RNA transcripts. The HTBI set primed first-round TCR CDR3 RT-PCR. From the multiplex PCR reads, TCRdb called clonotypes with MiXCR, one entry per CDR3 protein. The sample consists of around 600,000 distinct CDR3 sequences, around 16% of them appearing once. This sample stems from a study of T cells in Graves' hyperthyroidism and ophthalmopathy. Study conclusions and caveats: Ophthalmopathy could be told apart from stable hyperthyroidism with a 13 V-J model.

Orbital computed tomography, thyroid ultrasound, serum thyroxine and TRAb, and clinical symptoms together informed the diagnoses. The germline V gene encodes CDR1 MNHEY and CDR2 SVGAGI. This CDR3 comprises 16 residues. The J segment lost 3 bases and the V segment lost 2 bases, leaving 8 bases of the junction unmatched. V is TRBV6-5 and J is TRBJ2-7, with 9 nucleotides matching TRBD1. The receptor's source is a young woman with Graves' hyperthyroidism. Specimen: blood. The CDR3 protein is CASSYGGQGRLYEQYF. The CDR3 nucleotides are TGTGCCAGCAGTTACGGTGGACAGGGGAGGCTCTACGAGCAGTACTTC.